The 25 T cell receptor beta chains presented below share a single source sample, sequenced in a study of OX40 agonist ivuxolimab in advanced cancers. Data came from immunoSEQ multiplex PCR; TCRdb stores just in-frame clones and leaves some out. The sample contains about 77,000 clones, around 88% of which appear only once. This specimen was CD4+ or CD8+ T cells sorted from blood, taken in a trial of the OX40 agonist ivuxolimab. These receptors were obtained from an adult with an advanced solid tumor such as melanoma, head and neck, liver or kidney cancer.

The chain links TRBV6-1 to TRBJ2-7, with D unresolved. Deletions cut 4 bases from V and 2 bases from J, with 3 bases between. The CDR3 length is 11 residues. Germline CDR1 is MNHNS and CDR2 is SASEGT. CDR3 in amino acids: CASSAAYEQYF. CDR3 coding DNA: TGTGCCAGCAGTGCGGCCTACGAGCAGTACTTC.

The sample holds one count of this clone. The chain has TRBV10-2 and TRBJ2-3; a weak D match, TRBD1 (5 bases). Germline CDR1 reads WSHSY; CDR2 reads SAAADI. V shed 4 bases and J shed 6 bases, with 20 bases lying between them. This CDR3 contains 16 residues. CDR3 protein: CASSGPGVGAGDTQYF. The CDR3 bases are TGCGCCAGCAGTGGCCCTGGAGTTGGGGCCGGGGATACGCAGTATTTT.

The chain combines TRBV27 with TRBJ1-6; a possible D gene is TRBD1 (5 bases). In germline, CDR1 is MNHEY, CDR2 SMNVEV (reference sequence). The CDR3 spans 16 residues. Deletions cut 1 base from V and 6 bases from J, with 13 bases between. CDR3 nucleotide sequence: TGTGCCAGCAGTTTATGGGGCAGACCTTTTAATTCACCCCTCCACTTT. Encoded protein: CASSLWGRPFNSPLHF.

The chain carries TRBV7-2 and TRBJ2-7, with D perhaps TRBD1 or TRBD2 (7 bases each). Germline CDR1 SGHTA, CDR2 FQGNSA. The CDR3 runs to 15 residues. V lost 3 bases to trimming and J lost 1 base, with 13 bases between them. The CDR3 coding sequence is TGTGCCAGCAGCTTGCAGGGGGGGACTTCCTACGAGCAGTACTTC. Protein sequence: CASSLQGGTSYEQYF.

V gene TRBV5-8 combines with J gene TRBJ2-3; D call uncertain. Germline-derived CDR1 and CDR2 are SGHTS and YDEGEE. With 0 bases removed from V and 2 bases from J, the gap between germline ends came to 10 bases. The CDR3 extends over 15 amino acids. CDR3 DNA: TGTGCCAGCAGCTTGGGCACTGTGGACACAGATACGCAGTATTTT. It yields the protein CASSLGTVDTDTQYF. Using reference TRBV5-8 and TRBJ2-3 for the parts outside the CDR3, the full variable domain is EAGVTQSPTHLIKTRGQQATLRCSPISGHTSVYWYQQALGLGLQFLLWYDEGEERNRGNFPPRFSGRQFPNYSSELNVNALELEDSALYLCASSLGTVDTDTQYFGPGTRLTVL.

The chain uses TRBV2 and TRBJ2-3, with D perhaps matching TRBD1 or TRBD2 (5 bases each). From germline, CDR1 is SNHLY and CDR2 FYNNEI. This CDR3 region has 14 residues. Trimming took off 8 bases at V and 4 bases at J, with 16 bases between the two ends. CDR3 in DNA: TGTGCCAGCGGGGACCGACCTACGGCAGATACGCAGTATTTT. Translation: CASGDRPTADTQYF.

The chain uses TRBV15 and TRBJ2-3, with TRBD2 as a possible D gene (5 bases). The CDR3 spans 16 residues. Between the trimmed V and J ends, which lost 3 bases and 3 bases, there was a span of 16 bases. Germline V gene lookup returns CDR1 LNHNV and CDR2 YYDKDF (reference sequence). The CDR3 DNA is TGTGCCACCAGCAGGCACGGTCTAAGGGAGACAGATACGCAGTATTTT. This gives the protein CATSRHGLRETDTQYF. Together with reference TRBV15 and TRBJ2-3, the CDR3 gives the full variable domain: DAMVIQNPRYQVTQFGKPVTLSCSQTLNHNVMYWYQQKSSQAPKLLFHYYDKDFNNEADTPDNFQSRRPNTSFCFLDIRSPGLGDTAMYLCATSRHGLRETDTQYFGPGTRLTVL.

The chain combines TRBV11-3 with TRBJ2-3; no reliable D call. Per the germline V gene, CDR1 is SGHNT and CDR2 is YENEEA. V lost 2 bases to trimming and J lost 5 bases, with 11 bases between them. The CDR3 is 14 residues long. The CDR3 DNA is TGTGCCAGCAGCTTACAATCCGGGTTAGATACGCAGTATTTT. Translation gives CASSLQSGLDTQYF.

This rearrangement joins TRBV5-4 to TRBJ1-2, with TRBD1 identical over 8 bases. The CDR3 length is 16 residues. Germline V gives CDR1 SGHNT, CDR2 YYREEE (reference sequence). Trimming at V came to 4 bases and at J to 0 bases, leaving 8 bases not matched to a gene. The CDR3 sequence is CASSRAGGEANYGYTF. The CDR3 nucleotides are TGTGCCAGCAGCCGGGCAGGGGGCGAGGCTAACTATGGCTACACCTTC.

The chain couples TRBV2 to TRBJ2-5; possible D gene TRBD1, 6 bases. With 8 bases removed from V and 7 bases from J, the gap between germline ends came to 17 bases. CDR1 and CDR2 (germline): SNHLY, FYNNEI. The CDR3 has 13 residues. CDR3 bases: TGTGCCAGCTCTGACCCCAGGGGTCCGACCCAGTACTTC. Translating it yields CASSDPRGPTQYF.

The chain employs TRBV7-7 and TRBJ2-1; D unresolved. The CDR3 is 12 residues long. V shed 5 bases and J shed 8 bases, with 10 bases lying between them. The germline CDR1 and CDR2 sequences are SSHAT and FNYEAQ (reference sequence). The CDR3 loop is CASSTGGDEQFF. In nucleotides, the CDR3 is TGTGCCAGCAGCACCGGTGGGGATGAGCAGTTCTTC.

The chain combines TRBV6-1 with TRBJ1-4; D unresolved. Germline-derived CDR1 and CDR2 are MNHNS and SASEGT. Trimming took off 5 bases at V and 7 bases at J, with 11 bases between the two ends. The CDR3 is made up of 13 amino acids. This CDR3 is CASSRVWGEKLFF. The CDR3 DNA follows: TGTGCCAGCAGTAGGGTATGGGGTGAAAAACTGTTTTTT.

The genes are TRBV19 and TRBJ2-1; 10 positions match TRBD1. Germline V gene data show CDR1 as LNHDA and CDR2 as SQIVND (reference sequence). V trimming: 9 bases; J trimming: 7 bases; junction bases outside the gene matches: 6. The CDR3 is 13 amino acids. The chain's CDR3 is CASRQGAGNEQFF. The CDR3 DNA reads as TGTGCCAGCCGACAGGGGGCAGGGAATGAGCAGTTCTTC.

The rearrangement uses TRBV5-1 and TRBJ1-3, with D tentatively TRBD1 (5 bases). This CDR3 has 14 amino acids. V was trimmed by 4 bases and J by 4 bases, leaving 12 bases between them. Germline values: CDR1 SGHRS, CDR2 YFSETQ. The CDR3 here is CASSPTEGGNTIYF. CDR3 nucleotides: TGCGCCAGCAGCCCGACAGAGGGGGGAAACACCATATATTTT.

This chain connects TRBV19 to TRBJ2-5; 9 bases agree with TRBD2. Per germline, CDR1 LNHDA and CDR2 SQIVND (reference sequence). This CDR3 is built from 15 residues. V lost 1 base to trimming and J lost 4 bases; unmatched junction nucleotides: 4. CDR3 region: CASSIGSGSGETQYF. Here the CDR3 DNA reads TGTGCCAGTAGTATAGGTAGCGGGAGTGGAGAGACCCAGTACTTC.

The chain links TRBV4-2 to TRBJ1-6, with TRBD1 matching 8 bases. The CDR3 is made up of 15 amino acids. The germline gives CDR1 LGHNA, CDR2 YNFKEQ. V was pared by 4 bases and J by 5 bases, with 4 bases of the junction left unmatched. The CDR3 sequence: CASSPQTGDNSPLHF. The CDR3 DNA sequence: TGTGCCAGCAGCCCTCAGACAGGGGATAATTCACCCCTCCACTTT.

This clone has a handful of counts. This chain links TRBV6-5 with TRBJ2-2; D is perhaps TRBD1 (6 bases). The CDR3 contains 14 residues. V was shortened by 5 bases and J by 9 bases, with 16 bases between the two germline ends. The germline gives CDR1 MNHEY, CDR2 SVGAGI. In DNA, the CDR3 is TGTGCCAGCAGTCCTAGGACAGTTCCCCGGGAGCTGTTTTTT. It translates to CASSPRTVPRELFF.

There are a few counts of this clone. The rearrangement joins TRBV4-1 to TRBJ2-1; 11 nucleotides align to TRBD2. CDR3 length equals 18 residues. V was clipped by 4 bases and J by 1 base; unmatched bases: 9. Germline loops: CDR1 MGHRA, CDR2 YSYEKL. CDR3 protein: CASSPRLAGSYSYNEQFF. The DNA of the CDR3 is TGCGCCAGCAGCCCCCGACTAGCGGGATCATATTCCTACAATGAGCAGTTCTTC.

Comments on this clone: Other DNA sequences within the sample encode an identical CDR3. The V call is TRBV29-1, the J call TRBJ1-1; 8 bases align to TRBD1. CDR1 is SQVTM and CDR2 is ANQGSEA in the germline V gene. CDR3 length equals 13 residues. J was trimmed by 1 base and V by 3 bases; bases with no gene match: 1. The CDR3 here is CSVDRGQNTEAFF. The CDR3 bases are TGCAGCGTTGACAGGGGGCAGAACACTGAAGCTTTCTTT.

The chain uses TRBV2 and TRBJ1-2; a weak D match, TRBD1 (6 bases). The CDR3 has 14 residues. V lost 2 bases, J lost 4 bases, and 11 bases lay in between. Germline values: CDR1 SNHLY, CDR2 FYNNEI. The CDR3 bases are TGTGCCAGCAGTGAACGGACAGAAAGCTATGGCTACACCTTC. Protein: CASSERTESYGYTF.

V usage is TRBV19 and J usage is TRBJ2-7; no clear D gene. Between the trimmed V and J ends, which lost 1 base and 2 bases, there was a span of 6 bases. CDR1 LNHDA and CDR2 SQIVND come from the germline V gene (reference sequence). This CDR3 contains 13 residues. The CDR3 nucleotides are TGTGCCAGTAGTATAGCGGAGACCTACGAGCAGTACTTC. Protein product: CASSIAETYEQYF.

The V gene is TRBV11-2, the J gene TRBJ2-7; 10 positions agree with TRBD1. CDR1 and CDR2 (germline): SGHAT, FQNNGV. The CDR3 has 14 residues. V shed 5 bases, J shed 4 bases, and the junction held 5 bases outside the gene matches. The CDR3 DNA reads TGTGCCAGCAGCGCGGACAGGGGGACTTACGAGCAGTACTTC. Its translation: CASSADRGTYEQYF.

This rearrangement joins TRBV28 to TRBJ2-6; 8 bases are shared with TRBD1. In germline, CDR1 is MDHEN, CDR2 SYDVKM. The ends lost 3 bases at V and 0 bases at J; junction bases unmatched: 10. This CDR3 is 19 amino acids long. The CDR3 region is CASSFPRAGGYSGANVLTF. The CDR3 DNA follows: TGTGCCAGCAGTTTCCCCCGGGCAGGGGGCTACTCTGGGGCCAACGTCCTGACTTTC.

A note on this clone: The junction departs from germline at one end; a sequencing error may be responsible. This sequence joins TRBV5-8 and TRBJ1-3, with D possibly TRBD1 on 6 matching bases. Germline V CDR1 and CDR2: SGHTS, YDEGEE. The CDR3 has 16 amino acids. The CDR3 nucleotides are TGCGCGTCTTCCACGGGGGCTAGCGGCTCTGGAAACACCATATATTTT. It is translated as CASSTGASGSGNTIYF.

The chain recombines TRBV6-5 with TRBJ1-5, with unresolved D. This CDR3 is built from 13 residues. V lost 0 bases and J lost 4, with 4 bases in between. CDR1 and CDR2 (germline): MNHEY, SVGAGI. The CDR3 DNA is TGTGCCAGCAGTTACTCTAGGAATCAGCCCCAGCATTTT. Residues: CASSYSRNQPQHF.